This TCR beta chain was recovered during a study of cytomegalovirus exposure and HLA in healthy donors. Study findings and constraints: The HLA-A and HLA-B alleles of most subjects were reportedly predicted accurately from TCR beta sequences. Generally TCR sequences proved uncommon, though certain public TCRs appeared in numerous donors.

This clone was seen only once. The antigen is undetermined. With 60 Vbeta and 13 Jbeta primers, the PCR was carried out. Original handling: An analysis that came later counted some 85 million unique TCR beta chains, around 12 million shared. The method was immunoSEQ multiplex PCR; TCRdb's version includes in-frame clones alone and lacks a portion of them. For V, J and clone size, that table is used; D and trimming come from the DNA. The sample lists under 150,000 clones; 60% to 85% were seen once. The junction had 8 bases not matched to a gene; V was cut back by 4 bases and J by 9 bases. Germline lookup yields CDR1 SGHTA and CDR2 FQGNSA. The CDR3 covers 16 residues.

Sequencing was done on a sample of PBMCs. The TCR originated in a male donor in good health and CMV-seronegative. The rearrangement uses TRBV7-2 and TRBJ2-1; 14 positions agree with TRBD2. CDR3 protein: CASSSTRLAGGFEQFF. The CDR3 nucleotides are TGTGCCAGCAGCTCCACACGACTAGCGGGGGGGTTTGAGCAGTTCTTC.